Presented here are 5 T cell receptor beta chains from one specimen sequenced in a study of naive and memory T cell subsets. Overall study results and limits: Possibly reflecting memory cells re-expressing CD45RA, a few larger clonotypes occurred in naive repertoires, especially CD8.

The beta constant-region primer was an equimolar mix of two oligonucleotides covering TRBC1 and TRBC2. Nested alpha and beta constant-region primers with the SP2 primer drove four PCR rounds on ligated cDNA. TCRdb called the UMI-ligation and nested PCR reads again in MiXCR, with one record for every CDR3 protein. The data hold 90,000 to 120,000 distinct CDR3 sequences, with roughly 15% observed a single time. Their cognate antigens are unknown. The sample taken for sequencing was naive CD8+ T cells from blood. These receptors were taken from a human donor in good health.

This chain links TRBV15 with TRBJ2-7, with TRBD1 identical over 7 bases. The CDR3 has 14 amino acids. With 1 base clipped from V and 7 bases from J, the junction kept 7 bases outside the gene matches. Germline V gives CDR1 LNHNV, CDR2 YYDKDF (reference sequence). The CDR3 loop is CATSRGDRVGEQYF. The CDR3 region has the DNA TGTGCCACCAGCAGAGGTGACAGGGTGGGTGAGCAGTACTTC.

This clonotype was seen ten or more times. The J gene is TRBJ2-3, the V gene TRBV6-2 or TRBV6-3, with D tentatively TRBD1 (6 bases). The germline V gene has CDR1 MNHEY and CDR2 SVGEGT. The CDR3 is 14 residues long. V was pared by 4 bases and J by 3 bases, with 11 bases between. The CDR3 here is CASSSTDRTDTQYF. CDR3 nucleotide sequence: TGTGCCAGCAGTTCAACGGACAGAACAGATACGCAGTATTTT.

The V call is TRBV7-9, the J call TRBJ1-2; 8 bases match TRBD1. With V trimmed by 5 bases and J by 6 bases, 8 bases remained unmatched. Germline-derived CDR1 and CDR2 are SEHNR and FQNEAQ (reference sequence). This CDR3 region has 14 residues. The CDR3 nucleotides are TGTGCCAGCAGCCAACATCAGGGGGCGGATGGCTACACCTTC. Translated: CASSQHQGADGYTF.

This clonotype was counted many times. The J gene is TRBJ2-1, the V gene TRBV4-3; 10 bases fit TRBD2. Germline CDR1 is LGHNA and CDR2 is YSLEER. CDR3 size: 16 residues. V shed 4 bases and J 7 bases; nucleotides not matched to a gene: 10. The CDR3 DNA is TGCGCCAGCAGCCCCTTTTGGACTAGCGGAGCAAATGAGCAGTTCTTC. Amino acid sequence: CASSPFWTSGANEQFF.

At least ten counts were recorded for this clonotype. J is TRBJ1-5 and V is TRBV27; D is possibly TRBD1 (6 bases). Germline CDR1 and CDR2: MNHEY and SMNVEV (reference sequence). Trimming took 1 base from V and 5 from J, leaving 15 bases between them. This CDR3 region has 16 residues. For the CDR3, the DNA is TGTGCCAGCAGTTTATACGGTGGGGGCCTTGATCAGCCCCAGCATTTT. It yields the protein CASSLYGGGLDQPQHF.